This T cell receptor (beta chain) is drawn from a study of early T cells in non-severe SARS-CoV-2 infection. Overall study context: From unsorted whole blood, bulk RNA was sequenced, and the chains remained unpaired.

The sample holds many counts of this clonotype. CDR1 and CDR2 from the germline V gene are SGHDN and FVKESK. The germline V and J ends were trimmed by 5 bases and 1 base, with 15 bases remaining between them. The CDR3 is 15 residues long. TCRdb re-analysed the 5' RACE reads in MiXCR, keeping a single row per CDR3 protein. The data show about 59,000 distinct CDR3 sequences, with 9.5% to 14% seen just once and around 1.6% held by the top ten. The gene calls are TRBV14 and TRBJ2-7; D is uncertain. Input material: whole blood. The source of this sequence is an adult who was a healthcare worker with PCR-confirmed SARS-CoV-2 infection or an uninfected control (not recorded which). The CDR3 DNA reads TGTGCCAGCAGCGGGTGGACGGTCTCGTCCTACGAGCAGTACTTC. Translation: CASSGWTVSSYEQYF.